This T cell receptor beta chain appears in the sequencing data of a study of control samples from healthy donors and cancer patients. This CDR3 spans 14 amino acids. J lost 5 bases, V lost 7 bases, and 10 bases had no gene match. Germline V gene lookup returns CDR1 SGHRS and CDR2 YFSETQ. Sequencing used immunoSEQ multiplex PCR; TCRdb keeps in-frame clones, though not all of them. The table includes 65,000 to 95,000 clones, about 87% detected once. The genes are TRBV5-1 and TRBJ2-7; 9 positions agree with TRBD1. Sequencing was performed on blood. This TCR was recovered from a man aged 45-65 years in good health. The chain's CDR3 is CASASGTGSNEQYF. DNA for the CDR3: TGCGCCAGCGCCTCCGGGACAGGGTCTAACGAGCAGTACTTC.